The 20 T cell receptor beta chains below were found in one sample sequenced in a study of blood T cell repertoires in COVID-19. Using immunoSEQ multiplex PCR, the repertoire was profiled, and TCRdb retains in-frame clones only, with some absent. The table records approximately 160,000 clones, more than 60% of them present only once. Sequencing was performed on peripheral blood. Receptors were obtained from a man aged 55 to 70 with acute or convalescent COVID-19.

This chain links TRBV9 with TRBJ2-3; weak D call: TRBD1 (6 bases). The CDR3 is made up of 15 amino acids. Trimming pared 0 bases from V and 2 bases from J, leaving 10 bases between. The germline V gene has CDR1 SGDLS and CDR2 YYNGEE. The CDR3 nucleotides are TGTGCCAGCAGCGTAGATGGACAGCACACAGATACGCAGTATTTT. It specifies CASSVDGQHTDTQYF.

The rearrangement uses TRBV6-5 and TRBJ2-2, with 11 bases aligning to TRBD2. The germline V gene has CDR1 MNHEY and CDR2 SVGAGI. V was pared by 2 bases and J by 8 bases, with 7 bases of the junction left unmatched. The CDR3 covers 16 residues. CDR3 DNA: TGTGCCAGCAGTTACCGACTAGCGGGGATGGGGGGGGAGCTGTTTTTT. Its translation: CASSYRLAGMGGELFF.

J is TRBJ1-2 and V is TRBV9, with 8 bases lining up with TRBD1. The CDR3 is 14 amino acids. Germline-derived CDR1 and CDR2 are SGDLS and YYNGEE. Germline trimming cut 3 bases from V and 7 bases from J; bases unmatched to any gene: 8. DNA of the CDR3: TGTGCCAGCAGCGAAGGACAGGGTTCAGGTGGCTACACCTTC. Amino acid sequence: CASSEGQGSGGYTF.

This chain uses TRBV4-3 with TRBJ2-5; D may be TRBD2 (5 bases). Per the germline V gene, CDR1 is LGHNA and CDR2 is YSLEER. The ends were cut back, 0 bases at V and 5 bases at J, with 10 bases in the middle. The length of the CDR3 is 14 residues. CDR3 sequence reads: CASSQELVRETQYF. CDR3 in DNA: TGCGCCAGCAGCCAAGAACTAGTTAGGGAGACCCAGTACTTC.

The chain has TRBV5-4 and TRBJ1-1; D may be TRBD1 (5 bases). V gave up 4 bases and J gave up 5 bases, with 15 bases separating them. The germline V gene has CDR1 SGHNT and CDR2 YYREEE (reference sequence). The CDR3 has 14 amino acids. Here the CDR3 DNA reads TGTGCCAGCAGCGGGCTCGGGGGAAGAACTGAAGCTTTCTTT. Protein: CASSGLGGRTEAFF.

This rearrangement joins TRBV27 to TRBJ2-3; no reliable D call. The V end was cut by 6 bases, the J end by 1 base, with 8 bases between. Germline V gives CDR1 MNHEY, CDR2 SMNVEV (reference sequence). CDR3 size: 13 residues. CDR3 nucleotide sequence: TGTGCCAGCAGACGTATAGGCACAGATACGCAGTATTTT. Translation: CASRRIGTDTQYF.

This clone was detected a few times. V usage is TRBV2 and J usage is TRBJ1-2; TRBD1 aligns across 9 bases. The CDR3 consists of 17 residues. V was pared by 0 bases and J by 7 bases, with 12 bases of the junction left unmatched. From germline, CDR1 is SNHLY and CDR2 FYNNEI. CDR3 bases: TGTGCCAGCAGTGAAGCGGTGGGACAGGGTGTAACTAGTGGCTACACCTTC. Translated, it gives CASSEAVGQGVTSGYTF.

This clone appeared a few times. The V call is TRBV24-1, the J call TRBJ1-6; possible D gene TRBD1, 5 bases. Per the germline V gene, CDR1 is KGHDR and CDR2 is SFDVKD. The germline V and J ends were trimmed by 3 bases and 7 bases, with 9 bases remaining between them. This CDR3 region has 14 residues. The CDR3 DNA reads TGTGCCACCAGTGATAAGGGGCGGAATTCACCCCTCCACTTT. It is translated as CATSDKGRNSPLHF.

V is TRBV5-1 and J is TRBJ1-5; 9 nucleotides align to TRBD1. The CDR3 covers 15 residues. CDR1 and CDR2 from the germline V gene are SGHRS and YFSETQ. The V segment lost 3 bases and the J segment 1 base; nucleotides outside the gene matches: 2. The CDR3 nucleotides read TGCGCCAGCAGCTCACAGGGGGCGAGCAATCAGCCCCAGCATTTT. As protein: CASSSQGASNQPQHF.

This chain joins TRBV19 and TRBJ1-1; the match to TRBD1 covers 8 bases. The CDR3 is made up of 14 amino acids. Germline CDR1 and CDR2: LNHDA and SQIVND (reference sequence). The trim removed 9 bases at V and 0 bases at J, leaving 6 bases unmatched. The CDR3, as DNA: TGTGCCAGCAGGGGGCCAGGAATGAACACTGAAGCTTTCTTT. Protein sequence: CASRGPGMNTEAFF.

This chain connects TRBV30 to TRBJ1-5; 7 nucleotides align to TRBD1. Trimming removed 3 bases from V and 4 bases from J; junction bases left unmatched: 3. The V gene's germline CDR1 is GTSNPN and CDR2 SVGIG (reference sequence). The CDR3 is 13 amino acids. The CDR3 is CAWSQGQNQPQHF. CDR3 in DNA: TGTGCCTGGAGCCAGGGACAGAATCAGCCCCAGCATTTT.

Comment on this clone: Since no conserved phenylalanine or tryptophan closes the CDR3, a read error is the likely cause. The limits of the CDR3 on the DNA are not certain, so only TCRdb's listed CDR3 is given. The chain combines TRBV25-1 with TRBJ2-7; the table's D call TRBD1 went unverified against the DNA. The CDR3 spans 10 amino acids, including both terminal residues. Germline V lookup: CDR1 MGHDK, CDR2 SYGVNS. The CDR3 region is CASSARGQAL.

V gene TRBV5-6 combines with J gene TRBJ1-2, with D possibly being TRBD1 (6 bases). Germline V gives CDR1 SGHDT, CDR2 YYEEEE. Trimming cost V 5 bases and J 5 bases, with 16 bases left between them. The CDR3 sequence is 14 residues long. CDR3 coding DNA: TGTGCCAGCAGTCCGGGACACACTTTATATGGCTACACCTTC. It translates to CASSPGHTLYGYTF.

CDR3: CASSPIINQGPVNTEAFF. CDR3 nucleotide sequence: TGCGCCAGCAGCCCTATTATAAATCAGGGGCCGGTGAACACTGAAGCTTTCTTT. The chain combines TRBV5-1 with TRBJ1-1; a weak D match, TRBD1 (6 bases). V dropped 4 bases and J dropped 0 bases, with 22 bases sitting between them. The CDR3 is made up of 18 amino acids. The germline gives CDR1 SGHRS, CDR2 YFSETQ.

This clone has a handful of counts. V is TRBV4-1 and J is TRBJ2-7; perhaps TRBD1 as D (6 bases). Deletions cut 0 bases from V and 3 bases from J, with 12 bases between. CDR1 and CDR2 from the germline V gene are MGHRA and YSYEKL. This CDR3 is built from 15 residues. The CDR3 DNA reads TGCGCCAGCAGCCAAGACGACAGGTTTAACTACGAGCAGTACTTC. Amino acids: CASSQDDRFNYEQYF.

This sequence joins TRBV25-1 and TRBJ2-7; maybe TRBD1 (6 bases). This CDR3 region has 14 residues. Germline CDR1 MGHDK, CDR2 SYGVNS. CDR3 protein: CTNPGTKDSYEQYF. The CDR3 bases are TGTACTAATCCCGGGACAAAGGACTCCTACGAGCAGTACTTC.

The chain is built from TRBV5-1 and TRBJ2-5; 8 nucleotides align to TRBD2. The trim removed 6 bases at V and 5 bases at J, leaving 12 bases unmatched. The germline V gene encodes CDR1 SGHRS and CDR2 YFSETQ. The CDR3 spans 15 residues. Here the CDR3 DNA reads TGCGCCAGCACACTTCCCCGGGGGGGTCGGGAGACCCAGTACTTC. Its protein is CASTLPRGGRETQYF.

The V and J genes are TRBV7-2 and TRBJ2-3, with TRBD2 as a possible D gene (6 bases). The germline gives CDR1 SGHTA, CDR2 FQGNSA. The CDR3 is made up of 14 amino acids. Trimming pared 1 base from V and 9 bases from J, leaving 14 bases between. The CDR3 is CASSLGLASATQYF. CDR3 bases: TGTGCCAGCAGCTTAGGGCTAGCGTCGGCGACGCAGTATTTT.

V is TRBV30 and J is TRBJ1-4; the D is unclear. V lost 1 base, J lost 10 bases, and 19 bases lay in between. Germline V gene data show CDR1 as GTSNPN and CDR2 as SVGIG (reference sequence). CDR3 length: 15 amino acids. The CDR3 DNA sequence: TGTGCCTGGAGTGCCCCAGTGGAGGCTTTCGGAAAACTGTTTTTT. This codes for CAWSAPVEAFGKLFF.

This clone was counted a few times. The chain uses TRBV12-3 or TRBV12-4 and TRBJ1-1; 9 nucleotides match TRBD1. The CDR3 covers 13 residues. The V and J ends lost 6 bases and 2 bases, in that order; junction bases with no gene match: 1. For the CDR3, the DNA is TGTGCCAGCAGGGGACAGGGAAACACTGAAGCTTTCTTT. Translated: CASRGQGNTEAFF.